This T cell receptor beta chain is drawn from a study of PD-L1 blockade in urothelial cancer. Study-level information: Starting in the mid-2010s, patients were given atezolizumab (1,200 mg intravenously every 3 weeks). Blood gave a median about 150,000 T cells. Findings and caveats of the study: When pretreatment blood TCR clonality was below the median, it predicted better survival.

On this clone itself: Antigen specificity is unknown.

Anywhere from 1 to 8 samples came from each patient, spanning pretreatment and on-treatment. Clones were sequenced by immunoSEQ multiplex PCR, and TCRdb holds only the in-frame ones, with some missing. The sample holds tens of thousands of clones, around 86% seen once. V gave up 8 bases and J gave up 5 bases; unmatched junction bases: 4. CDR3 length: 14 residues. Germline CDR1 is ENHRY and CDR2 is SYGVKD. This rearrangement joins TRBV10-3 to TRBJ1-5; 12 bases align to TRBD1. The material sequenced was PBMCs, taken around atezolizumab (anti-PD-L1) treatment. This TCR was recovered from a man aged 60-69 years with urothelial cancer. The CDR3 DNA reads TGTGCCATCGCCGGGACAGGGGGCGATCAGCCCCAGCATTTT. This encodes CAIAGTGGDQPQHF.